What follows describes a single TCR beta chain. Its cognate antigen is unknown. Germline and junction disagree at one end, which may indicate a read error. The source of the sample is a study of tumor and adjacent non-tumor tissue in lung cancer. The wider study: Stage I to III disease affected 10 men and about 5 women aged about 30 to 85.

Overall study findings and caveats: Patients with more diverse tumor TCRs had worse survival. Tumor tissue had significantly higher TCR diversity than normal lung.

The library came from three nested PCR rounds adapted from ARM-PCR protocols. TCRdb itself ran the multiplex PCR reads through MiXCR, one entry per CDR3 protein. The sample includes roughly 75,000 distinct CDR3 sequences, roughly 80% of them seen just once. Germline V lookup: CDR1 DFQATT, CDR2 SNEGSKA (reference sequence). This CDR3 is built from 14 residues. The template was RNA from unsorted bulk tissue. More than 3 cm separated this lung sample from the edge of the tumor. Between August and November 2014, newly diagnosed, chemotherapy-naive lung cancer patients underwent thoracic surgery in China. This chain uses TRBV20-1 with TRBJ2-1; possibly TRBD1 for D (9 bases). The receptor was derived from a man in his 60s with non-small cell lung cancer. Sequencing was done on a sample of distant non-tumor lung tissue. CDR3 residues: CSDRARGGQGEHFF. The CDR3 nucleotides read TGCAGTGATAGAGCTCGGGGGGGACAGGGTGAGCATTTCTTC.